Listed below are T cell receptor beta chains from one sample, sequenced in a study of blood T cell repertoires in COVID-19. Here immunoSEQ multiplex PCR was the method, and the copy in TCRdb shows in-frame clones only, minus some. The table shows fewer than 200,000 clones, with 70% to 90% occurring only once. Sequencing was performed on PBMCs or T cells enriched from blood (not recorded which). Source of these receptors: a woman between 40 and 50 years old in a cohort exposed to, infected with or recovered from COVID-19 (not recorded which). Each CDR3 is given with its conserved first and last residue. The D gene is left open where the match is weak. The size of a clone is reported for some rows only, either as once, few or many, or as a class for expanded clones.

clone_size: -
cdr3_length: 21
d_call: TRBD2
j_call: TRBJ2-2
v_call: TRBV27
cdr3_nt: TGTGCCAGCAGTTTGGGGTTGGGACTAGCCCCTAATATGGACCCCGATGGGGAGCTGTTTTTT
cdr3_aa: CASSLGLGLAPNMDPDGELFF

clone_size: -
cdr3_length: 17
d_call: -
j_call: TRBJ1-2
v_call: TRBV4-2
cdr3_nt: TGTGCCAGCAGCCAAGATGCCTGGGGCCAGCCGTCGGGTGGCTACACCTTC
cdr3_aa: CASSQDAWGQPSGGYTF

clone_size: -
cdr3_length: 15
d_call: TRBD1
j_call: TRBJ1-6
v_call: TRBV6-1
cdr3_nt: TGTGCCAGCAGTGAAAAAGGGGGCGCAAGGGAAACCCTCCACTTT
cdr3_aa: CASSEKGGARETLHF

clone_size: few
cdr3_length: 14
d_call: TRBD1
j_call: TRBJ1-6
v_call: TRBV3-1/TRBV3-2
cdr3_nt: TGTGCCAGCAGCAAGGGACAGGGGAATTCACCCCTCCACTTT
cdr3_aa: CASSKGQGNSPLHF

clone_size: -
cdr3_length: 12
d_call: -
j_call: TRBJ1-1
v_call: TRBV6-5
cdr3_nt: TGTGCCAGCAGTCCACAGGCAACTGAAGCTTTCTTT
cdr3_aa: CASSPQATEAFF

clone_size: -
cdr3_length: 14
d_call: -
j_call: TRBJ2-7
v_call: TRBV9
cdr3_nt: TGTGCCAGCAGCCCCGGGGTGCCAAACTACGAGCAGTACTTC
cdr3_aa: CASSPGVPNYEQYF

clone_size: -
cdr3_length: 16
d_call: -
j_call: TRBJ2-7
v_call: TRBV18
cdr3_nt: TGTGCCAGCTCACTTCGGACGAGGGCAGCTTCCTACGAGCAGTACTTC
cdr3_aa: CASSLRTRAASYEQYF

clone_size: few
cdr3_length: 14
d_call: -
j_call: TRBJ2-2
v_call: TRBV6-4
cdr3_nt: TGTGCCAGCAGCGGGACAACCAACACCGGGGAGCTGTTTTTT
cdr3_aa: CASSGTTNTGELFF

clone_size: -
cdr3_length: 15
d_call: -
j_call: TRBJ2-7
v_call: TRBV18
cdr3_nt: TGTGCCAGCTCACCAAGGCGGGAAGCCCTCTCCGAGCAGTACTTC
cdr3_aa: CASSPRREALSEQYF

clone_size: few
cdr3_length: 17
d_call: TRBD1
j_call: TRBJ1-2
v_call: TRBV24-1
cdr3_nt: TGTGCCACCAGTGATTTCGTTGGGGCAGGGGGAGACTATGGCTACACCTTC
cdr3_aa: CATSDFVGAGGDYGYTF

clone_size: -
cdr3_length: 16
d_call: TRBD1
j_call: TRBJ1-1
v_call: TRBV5-4
cdr3_nt: TGTGCCAGCACCGTATACCGGGGACAGGGCTATCCCGAAGCTTTCTTT
cdr3_aa: CASTVYRGQGYPEAFF

clone_size: -
cdr3_length: 17
d_call: -
j_call: TRBJ1-1
v_call: TRBV11-2
cdr3_nt: TGTGCCAGCAGCTTAGGAGAAGCGGGGCCGGGGAACACTGAAGCTTTCTTT
cdr3_aa: CASSLGEAGPGNTEAFF